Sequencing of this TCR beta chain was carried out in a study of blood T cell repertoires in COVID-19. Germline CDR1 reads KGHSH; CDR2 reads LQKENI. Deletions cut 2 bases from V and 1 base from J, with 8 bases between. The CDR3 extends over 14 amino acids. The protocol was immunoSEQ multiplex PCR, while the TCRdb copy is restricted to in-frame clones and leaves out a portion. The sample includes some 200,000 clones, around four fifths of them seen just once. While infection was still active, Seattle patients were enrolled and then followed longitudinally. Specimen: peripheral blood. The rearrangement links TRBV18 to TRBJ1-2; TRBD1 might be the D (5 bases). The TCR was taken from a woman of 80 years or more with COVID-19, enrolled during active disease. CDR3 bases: TGTGCCAGCTCACCAGCGACAGATAACTATGGCTACACCTTC. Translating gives CASSPATDNYGYTF.